This T cell receptor beta chain was identified during a study of blood T cell repertoires in COVID-19. The overall study: Italy, Spain and the United States were the sources of the convalescent and acute COVID-19 samples.

Original handling: Using reference gene primer amplification, nucleated cell counts were estimated. The assay was immunoSEQ multiplex PCR, and TCRdb's table has in-frame clones only and misses some. The V and J calls and clone size are taken from that table; D and trimming were inferred from the DNA. Of 100,000 to 150,000 clones in the sample, roughly 90% were seen once. Germline CDR1 reads MNHEY; CDR2 reads SMNVEV (reference sequence). The CDR3 loop spans 12 amino acids. V lost 3 bases and J lost 7, with 7 bases in between. This TCR derives from a man aged 50 to 60 with acute or convalescent COVID-19. The chain combines TRBV27 with TRBJ2-1; tentatively, D is TRBD2 (6 bases). Sequenced input: peripheral blood. The CDR3 sequence: CASSFRGNEQFF. CDR3 bases: TGTGCCAGCAGTTTTCGGGGGAATGAGCAGTTCTTC.